The 21 T cell receptor beta chains below were found in one sample sequenced in a study of T cells in localized non-small cell lung cancer. Only in-frame clones appear in the TCRdb table, and some are missing; sequencing was by immunoSEQ multiplex PCR. Seen here are approximately 4,200 clones, about 30% observed once, and the top ten hold over 20%. Sample: lung tumor tissue, taken before any cancer treatment. The receptors originated from a male donor at least 60 years old with stage III lung adenocarcinoma.

This clone is categorized as medium-sized. The chain links TRBV11-3 to TRBJ1-1; TRBD1 might be the D (5 bases). CDR3 length: 14 amino acids. Trimming took 0 bases from V and 2 from J, leaving 7 bases between them. The germline gives CDR1 SGHNT, CDR2 YENEEA. The CDR3 loop is CASSLETVNTEAFF. As DNA, the CDR3 is TGTGCCAGCAGCTTAGAGACAGTCAACACTGAAGCTTTCTTT.

This chain connects TRBV12-5 to TRBJ2-3, with D tentatively TRBD1 (6 bases). The CDR3 length is 13 residues. From germline, CDR1 is LGHNT and CDR2 FRNRAP. Trimming removed 6 bases at V and 4 bases at J, with 11 bases between. The CDR3 sequence: CASGLTGPDTQYF. The DNA for the CDR3 is TGTGCTAGTGGACTTACAGGGCCAGATACGCAGTATTTT.

The CDR3 nucleotides are TGTGCCAGCAGCTTAGAGGGACAGATGTACAATGAGCAGTTCTTC. It is translated as CASSLEGQMYNEQFF. The rearrangement links TRBV11-3 to TRBJ2-1; 7 bases line up with TRBD1. The CDR3 contains 15 residues. Germline lookup yields CDR1 SGHNT and CDR2 YENEEA. The V and J ends lost 0 bases and 4 bases, in that order; junction bases with no gene match: 3.

This sequence joins TRBV10-3 and TRBJ2-7; TRBD2 might be the D (5 bases). From germline, CDR1 is ENHRY and CDR2 SYGVKD. The CDR3 extends over 14 amino acids. V gave up 10 bases and J gave up 2 bases, with 18 bases separating them. CDR3 nucleotides: TGTGCCAACTCTCGAGGGAAACTGACCTACGAGCAGTACTTC. Translating gives CANSRGKLTYEQYF.

This clone was recorded a few times. The J gene is TRBJ2-7, the V gene TRBV6-8; no definite D call. Germline V gene sequence: CDR1 MNHGY, CDR2 SAAAGT. The CDR3 loop spans 12 amino acids. V was trimmed by 6 bases and J by 12 bases, leaving 18 bases between them. In DNA form, the CDR3 reads TGTGCCAGCAGCCCCCCGGGCTCCAAGCCGTACTTC. It codes for CASSPPGSKPYF.

This clone was seen a handful of times. This CDR3 reads CASSLAGLTYEQYF. The CDR3 nucleotides read TGTGCCAGCAGCTTGGCAGGGCTTACCTACGAGCAGTACTTC. The rearrangement uses TRBV11-3 and TRBJ2-7; D is possibly TRBD1 (5 bases). Trimming shortened V by 3 bases and J by 2 bases, and 11 bases separated the two germline ends. The CDR3 is made up of 14 amino acids. The germline V gene has CDR1 SGHNT and CDR2 YENEEA.

Sample share makes this clone medium-sized. The rearrangement uses TRBV11-3 and TRBJ2-1, with no clear D. The V end was cut by 5 bases, the J end by 0 bases, with 8 bases between. There are 14 residues in the CDR3. Germline V gene lookup returns CDR1 SGHNT and CDR2 YENEEA. This CDR3 reads CASSLLPSYNEQFF. Written as DNA, the CDR3 is TGTGCCAGCAGCCTCCTTCCCTCCTACAATGAGCAGTTCTTC.

This clone is deemed large. The chain links TRBV6-8 to TRBJ1-2; 7 nucleotides align to TRBD1. CDR1 and CDR2 (germline): MNHGY, SAAAGT. This CDR3 contains 14 residues. Trimming took 4 bases from V and 8 from J; bases not matched to a gene: 10. CDR3: CASSSGRGMFGYTF. In DNA form, the CDR3 reads TGTGCCAGCAGTTCAGGCAGGGGGATGTTCGGCTACACCTTC.

This clone was recorded once. The chain joins TRBV29-1 to TRBJ2-1; perhaps D is TRBD1 or TRBD2 (5 bases each). The CDR3 extends over 13 amino acids. The germline V gene has CDR1 SQVTM and CDR2 ANQGSEA. The V and J ends lost 4 bases and 1 base respectively, with 8 bases between them. Here the CDR3 reads CSVGGNSYNEQFF. The CDR3, as DNA: TGCAGCGTTGGGGGGAATTCCTACAATGAGCAGTTCTTC.

Written as DNA, the CDR3 is TGTGCCAGCTCACCTCGGGGCCGTAATGAAAAACTGTTTTTT. Protein: CASSPRGRNEKLFF. This chain connects TRBV18 to TRBJ1-4; a possible D gene is TRBD1 (5 bases). Trimming cost V 3 bases and J 4 bases, with 9 bases left between them. The CDR3 extends over 14 amino acids. The germline CDR1 and CDR2 sequences are KGHSH and LQKENI. Filled out from reference TRBV18 and TRBJ1-4, the complete variable domain reads NAGVMQNPRHLVRRRGQEARLRCSPMKGHSHVYWYRQLPEEGLKFMVYLQKENIIDESGMPKERFSAEFPKEGPSILRIQQVVRGDSAAYFCASSPRGRNEKLFFGSGTQLSVL.

The chain links TRBV6-8 to TRBJ1-6; weak D call: TRBD1 (5 bases). Trimming took 7 bases from V and 6 from J, leaving 19 bases between them. CDR3 size: 16 residues. Germline V gene sequence: CDR1 MNHGY, CDR2 SAAAGT. CDR3 sequence: CASMGLTKGSNSPLHF. In DNA, the CDR3 is TGTGCCAGCATGGGACTTACCAAGGGGTCTAATTCACCCCTCCACTTT.

This clone is classed as medium-sized. CDR3 DNA sequence: TGTGCCAGCAGCCACGGAAGGGTTGGTCTAGTGGTCTGGGAGACCCAGTACTTC. Amino acid sequence: CASSHGRVGLVVWETQYF. The chain employs TRBV14 and TRBJ2-5, with no clear D. This CDR3 has 18 amino acids. Trimming pared 3 bases from V and 5 bases from J, leaving 25 bases between. Germline V gives CDR1 SGHDN, CDR2 FVKESK.

The chain links TRBV5-1 to TRBJ2-5; 8 nucleotides match TRBD1. The V gene end was trimmed by 0 bases and the J gene end by 0 bases; junction bases not matched to a gene: 16. Germline V CDR1 and CDR2: SGHRS, YFSETQ. This CDR3 region has 20 residues. CDR3 protein: CASSLADRGPTDRNQETQYF. The DNA of the CDR3 is TGCGCCAGCAGCTTGGCCGACAGGGGTCCGACGGATAGGAACCAAGAGACCCAGTACTTC.

This clone is labeled as medium-sized. As DNA, the CDR3 is TGTGCCAGCAGCTTGGAGACACCGGGGACCTATAATTCACCCCTCCACTTT. Its protein product is CASSLETPGTYNSPLHF. The chain links TRBV11-3 to TRBJ1-6; no clear D. CDR1 SGHNT and CDR2 YENEEA come from the germline V gene. The CDR3 is 17 amino acids. V dropped 3 bases and J dropped 2 bases, with 14 bases sitting between them.

This clone was counted only a few times. The chain employs TRBV4-1 and TRBJ2-1; D gene uncertain. Trimming pared 4 bases from V and 8 bases from J, leaving 12 bases between. The CDR3 covers 13 residues. The germline V gene encodes CDR1 MGHRA and CDR2 YSYEKL. In DNA, the CDR3 is TGCGCCAGCAGCCGACCAAATAGGGATGAGCAGTTCTTC. Translation: CASSRPNRDEQFF.

The chain is built from TRBV6-8 and TRBJ2-2; D is uncertain. CDR3 size: 15 residues. Germline V CDR1 and CDR2: MNHGY, SAAAGT. The V end lost 5 bases, the J end lost 1 base, and 11 bases lay between the germline ends. CDR3 in amino acids: CASSVGRQNTGELFF. CDR3 coding DNA: TGTGCCAGCAGTGTCGGCAGACAGAACACCGGGGAGCTGTTTTTT.

This sequence joins TRBV18 and TRBJ2-7; 8 bases are shared with TRBD1. J lost 7 bases, V lost 5 bases, and 7 bases had no gene match. The germline gives CDR1 KGHSH, CDR2 LQKENI. CDR3 length: 13 residues. The CDR3 loop reads CASSNTGGWEQYF. The CDR3 coding sequence is TGTGCCAGCTCAAACACAGGGGGATGGGAGCAGTACTTC.

This clone has only a few counts. The chain employs TRBV7-1 and TRBJ2-3; D is unclear. TRBV7-1 is an ORF; its function is uncertain. The CDR3 contains 13 residues. The ends were cut back, 5 bases at V and 3 bases at J, with 9 bases in the middle. CDR3 in amino acids: CASSPLGTDTQYF. The CDR3 bases are TGTGCCAGCAGCCCGCTAGGAACAGATACGCAGTATTTT.

The table lists this clone with a few counts. V usage is TRBV6-8 and J usage is TRBJ2-7, with TRBD1 matching over 8 bases. Trimming at V came to 0 bases and at J to 3 bases, leaving 4 bases not matched to a gene. CDR1 is MNHGY and CDR2 is SAAAGT in the germline V gene. The CDR3 loop spans 15 amino acids. The chain's CDR3 is CASSYSTGAGYEQYF. The DNA of the CDR3 is TGTGCCAGCAGTTACTCGACAGGGGCGGGCTACGAGCAGTACTTC.

This clone has a single count. The chain couples TRBV11-3 to TRBJ1-4; 8 bases are a match to TRBD1. This CDR3 is built from 15 residues. The germline CDR1 and CDR2 sequences are SGHNT and YENEEA. After removal of 5 bases from V and 8 bases from J, the junction contained 10 bases not matched to a gene. The CDR3 DNA reads TGTGCCAGCAGCCCCGCAAGGACAGGGTTCGAAAAACTGTTTTTT. Its protein product is CASSPARTGFEKLFF.

This chain connects TRBV4-3 to TRBJ1-2, with 8 bases identical to TRBD1. CDR1 and CDR2 from the germline V gene are LGHNA and YSLEER. The J segment lost 8 bases and the V segment lost 1 base, leaving 15 bases of the junction unmatched. The CDR3 sequence is 17 residues long. The CDR3 region has the DNA TGCGCCAGCAGCCAAGGGACAGGGCAAAATCCCACGGGCGGCTACACCTTC. It yields the protein CASSQGTGQNPTGGYTF.